This TCR beta chain was identified during a study of blood T cell repertoires in COVID-19. This clone is medium-sized within its sample. In the study's own analysis: Amplification of reference gene primers provided the estimated nucleated cell counts. Only in-frame clones appear in the TCRdb table, and some are missing; sequencing was by immunoSEQ multiplex PCR. The V and J calls and clone size were taken over from that table, and D and trimming were inferred from the DNA. This sample has over 200,000 clones; roughly 85% occur once, and the top ten carry around 2.6%. The germline gives CDR1 SGHTA, CDR2 FQGNSA. The V end lost 3 bases, the J end lost 6 bases, and 12 bases lay between the germline ends. This CDR3 has 14 residues.

The sequencing sample was made of peripheral blood. The V gene is TRBV7-2, the J gene TRBJ2-1; weak D call: TRBD2 (5 bases). The source is a woman in her seventies with active or convalescent COVID-19. The CDR3 sequence: CASSFDGVRNEQFF. In DNA form, the CDR3 reads TGTGCCAGCAGCTTTGACGGGGTCCGCAATGAGCAGTTCTTC.